This T cell receptor beta chain stems from a study of vaccination and CD4 T cells after COVID-19. Treatment denoted: roughly 10-day PBMC culture with coronavirus spike peptide pools or control peptides (ViraFEST assay). Cultures used a few million PBMCs per well, about 10 IU/ml IL-2 and 8 to 10 ug/ml peptides. At the Johns Hopkins FTIC core, DNA taken from cultured CD4+ T cells was sequenced by way of the Oncomine TCR Beta short-read assay. Via MiXCR, TCRdb re-called the PCR reads, giving one row per CDR3 protein. The sample records more than 6,000 distinct CDR3 sequences, around two thirds being singletons. This clonotype was found once. Its antigen remains unknown. Germline V gene data show CDR1 as SNHLY and CDR2 as FYNNEI. The CDR3 has 14 residues. J was trimmed by 5 bases and V by 6 bases; bases with no gene match: 4.

V gene TRBV2 combines with J gene TRBJ2-5, with 12 positions matching TRBD2. The material sequenced was CD4+ T cells from blood, cultured in vitro. The TCR originated in a human donor who had recovered from COVID-19. CDR3 in DNA: TGTGCCAGCAGCTTTGGGACTAGCGGGGAGACCCAGTACTTC. This sequence encodes CASSFGTSGETQYF.